Below are 16 T cell receptor beta chains sequenced from a single sample in a study of beta chain features in type 1 diabetes. The investigators reverse transcribed all of the isolated RNA, so they sequenced expressed TCRB transcripts. Repertoires were generated with immunoSEQ multiplex PCR, while TCRdb's copy carries only in-frame clones and drops some. The sample yields fewer than 350,000 clones, approximately 8% seen once. The material sequenced was central memory CD4+ T cells from blood. The receptors originated from a woman aged 18-30 years in good health.

This clone was counted between two and nine times. The CDR3 DNA reads TGTGCCTGGAGTCTCCGGACTAGCGGGAGGAGGGACGAGCAGTACTTC. As protein: CAWSLRTSGRRDEQYF. V gene TRBV30 combines with J gene TRBJ2-7; TRBD2 aligns across 14 bases. Looked up from germline, CDR1 is GTSNPN and CDR2 is SVGIG (reference sequence). Trimming cost V 2 bases and J 5 bases; bases outside gene matches: 8. This CDR3 contains 16 residues.

This clone was picked up a small number of times. The rearrangement joins TRBV7-3 to TRBJ1-1; a possible D gene is TRBD1 (5 bases). CDR3 length equals 13 residues. Trimming left V 2 bases short and J 5 bases short, with 9 bases between. The germline V gene has CDR1 SGHTA and CDR2 FQGTGA. CDR3 in DNA: TGTGCCAGCAGCTTAGAATGGGGGACTGAAGCTTTCTTT. The encoded protein is CASSLEWGTEAFF.

The chain employs TRBV29-1 and TRBJ2-4; 7 nucleotides agree with TRBD1. The V gene's germline CDR1 is SQVTM and CDR2 ANQGSEA. The CDR3 is 15 amino acids. Unmatched junction bases numbered 8, after V lost 6 bases and J lost 0 bases. CDR3 nucleotide sequence: TGCAGCGTCTCCCGGGACAGAAAAGCCAAAAACATTCAGTACTTC. Its protein product is CSVSRDRKAKNIQYF.

V gene TRBV30 combines with J gene TRBJ2-3, with TRBD1 as a possible D gene (6 bases). The CDR3 contains 11 residues. Germline V lookup: CDR1 GTSNPN, CDR2 SVGIG (reference sequence). V lost 5 bases, J lost 11 bases, and 14 bases lay in between. Here the CDR3 reads CAWETRGLQYF. In nucleotides, the CDR3 is TGTGCCTGGGAGACCAGGGGCCTGCAGTATTTT.

The chain joins TRBV10-3 to TRBJ1-5, with TRBD1 as a possible D gene (6 bases). CDR1 and CDR2 from the germline V gene are ENHRY and SYGVKD. The CDR3 sequence is 14 residues long. The ends were cut back, 6 bases at V and 4 bases at J, with 13 bases in the middle. The CDR3 protein is CAIRGGQDNQPQHF. The DNA for the CDR3 is TGTGCCATCAGGGGGGGACAAGATAATCAGCCCCAGCATTTT.

This clone turned up a few times. V gene TRBV4-1 combines with J gene TRBJ1-4, with 8 bases lining up with TRBD1. Germline values: CDR1 MGHRA, CDR2 YSYEKL. The CDR3 loop spans 15 amino acids. V dropped 6 bases and J dropped 6; count of bases not matched to a gene: 9. The CDR3 loop is CASSPRQGRDEKLFF. CDR3 DNA: TGCGCCAGCAGTCCCCGACAGGGGAGAGATGAAAAACTGTTTTTT.

This clone was counted ten times or more. The chain joins TRBV14 to TRBJ2-4; 8 bases match TRBD2. CDR3 length: 15 residues. Germline trimming cut 2 bases from V and 3 bases from J; bases unmatched to any gene: 3. Germline V gives CDR1 SGHDN, CDR2 FVKESK. The CDR3 protein is CASSQSGRGKNIQYF. The CDR3 DNA is TGTGCCAGCAGCCAAAGCGGGAGAGGCAAAAACATTCAGTACTTC. Full variable domain (rest looked up from reference TRBV14 and TRBJ2-4): EAGVTQFPSHSVIEKGQTVTLRCDPISGHDNLYWYRRVMGKEIKFLLHFVKESKQDESGMPNNRFLAERTGGTYSTLKVQPAELEDSGVYFCASSQSGRGKNIQYFGAGTRLSVL.

This clone has only a few counts. This rearrangement joins TRBV7-9 to TRBJ1-3, with unresolved D. Germline CDR1 SEHNR, CDR2 FQNEAQ (reference sequence). V dropped 0 bases and J dropped 4 bases, with 7 bases sitting between them. CDR3 length: 14 amino acids. The CDR3 DNA follows: TGTGCCAGCAGCTTAGCTTACTCCGGAAACACCATATATTTT. Translating it yields CASSLAYSGNTIYF.

In this sample, this clone turned up a few times. The chain joins TRBV7-2 to TRBJ2-3; D is undetermined. V was pared by 2 bases and J by 4 bases, with 7 bases between. The CDR3 totals 13 residues. Germline-derived CDR1 and CDR2 are SGHTA and FQGNSA. CDR3 residues: CASSLKVPDTQYF. The CDR3 bases are TGTGCCAGCAGCTTAAAGGTCCCAGATACGCAGTATTTT.

V is TRBV28 and J is TRBJ1-2, with D unresolved. V lost 10 bases to trimming and J lost 8 bases, with 20 bases between them. There are 13 residues in the CDR3. Germline-derived CDR1 and CDR2 are MDHEN and SYDVKM. The chain's CDR3 is CATRRAVPSGYTF. The CDR3 DNA follows: TGTGCCACAAGGAGGGCAGTCCCTTCAGGCTACACCTTC.

For the CDR3, the DNA is TGTGCCTGGAGTGCGCCAGGGACTAGCGGTTTAGCCAAAAACATTCAGTACTTC. This codes for CAWSAPGTSGLAKNIQYF. The chain combines TRBV30 with TRBJ2-4; 11 bases line up with TRBD2. Per the germline V gene, CDR1 is GTSNPN and CDR2 is SVGIG (reference sequence). The V segment lost 1 base and the J segment 0 bases; nucleotides outside the gene matches: 8. This CDR3 comprises 18 residues.

This sequence joins TRBV5-5 and TRBJ2-3; no definite D call. Per the germline V gene, CDR1 is SGHKS and CDR2 is YYEKEE (reference sequence). Trimming took 4 bases from V and 4 from J, leaving 7 bases between them. There are 12 residues in the CDR3. The CDR3 nucleotides are TGTGCCAGCAGCCCCAGGCCAGATACGCAGTATTTT. Protein: CASSPRPDTQYF.

CDR3 protein: CAWSVGNIQYF. The CDR3 DNA is TGTGCCTGGAGTGTAGGAAACATTCAGTACTTC. The chain employs TRBV30 and TRBJ2-4; D gene ambiguous. The germline V gene has CDR1 GTSNPN and CDR2 SVGIG (reference sequence). The length of the CDR3 is 11 residues. V gave up 0 bases and J gave up 6 bases, with 3 bases separating them.

This clone was picked up a small number of times. This sequence joins TRBV9 and TRBJ2-4, with 8 bases aligning to TRBD1. Germline-derived CDR1 and CDR2 are SGDLS and YYNGEE. CDR3 length equals 15 residues. Unmatched junction bases numbered 5, after V lost 5 bases and J lost 1 base. The chain's CDR3 is CASSGQGSAKNIQYF. The CDR3 region has the DNA TGTGCCAGCAGTGGACAGGGCTCTGCCAAAAACATTCAGTACTTC.

This clone was counted between two and nine times. The chain carries TRBV7-2 and TRBJ1-4; D possibly corresponds to TRBD1 (6 bases). This CDR3 comprises 15 residues. V was cut by 3 bases and J by 7 bases, with 15 bases left in between. Per the germline V gene, CDR1 is SGHTA and CDR2 is FQGNSA. The CDR3 DNA reads TGTGCCAGCAGCTTTACAGGGACGATGAGTGAAAAACTGTTTTTT. Translation gives CASSFTGTMSEKLFF.

This clone was counted ten times or more. The chain carries TRBV5-1 and TRBJ2-6; 7 nucleotides match TRBD2. The CDR3 is made up of 17 amino acids. CDR1 and CDR2 (germline): SGHRS, YFSETQ. The J segment lost 3 bases and the V segment lost 4 bases, leaving 10 bases of the junction unmatched. The chain's CDR3 is CASSLSGLVGGANVLTF. In DNA, the CDR3 is TGCGCCAGCAGCCTTAGCGGGTTGGTCGGTGGGGCCAACGTCCTGACTTTC.